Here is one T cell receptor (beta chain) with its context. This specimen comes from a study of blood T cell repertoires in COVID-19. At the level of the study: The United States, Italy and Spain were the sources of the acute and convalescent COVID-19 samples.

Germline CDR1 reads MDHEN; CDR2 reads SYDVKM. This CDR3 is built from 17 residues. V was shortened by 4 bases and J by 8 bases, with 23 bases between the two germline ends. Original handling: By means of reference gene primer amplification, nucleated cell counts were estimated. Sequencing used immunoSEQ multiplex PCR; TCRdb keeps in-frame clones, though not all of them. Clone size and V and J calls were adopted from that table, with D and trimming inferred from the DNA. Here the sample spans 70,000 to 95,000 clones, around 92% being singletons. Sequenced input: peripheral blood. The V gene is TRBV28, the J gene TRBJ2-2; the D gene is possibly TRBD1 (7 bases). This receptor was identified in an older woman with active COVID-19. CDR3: CASSSALNRETGGELFF. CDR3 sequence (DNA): TGTGCCAGCAGTTCGGCCCTAAACCGGGAGACAGGGGGGGAGCTGTTTTTT.